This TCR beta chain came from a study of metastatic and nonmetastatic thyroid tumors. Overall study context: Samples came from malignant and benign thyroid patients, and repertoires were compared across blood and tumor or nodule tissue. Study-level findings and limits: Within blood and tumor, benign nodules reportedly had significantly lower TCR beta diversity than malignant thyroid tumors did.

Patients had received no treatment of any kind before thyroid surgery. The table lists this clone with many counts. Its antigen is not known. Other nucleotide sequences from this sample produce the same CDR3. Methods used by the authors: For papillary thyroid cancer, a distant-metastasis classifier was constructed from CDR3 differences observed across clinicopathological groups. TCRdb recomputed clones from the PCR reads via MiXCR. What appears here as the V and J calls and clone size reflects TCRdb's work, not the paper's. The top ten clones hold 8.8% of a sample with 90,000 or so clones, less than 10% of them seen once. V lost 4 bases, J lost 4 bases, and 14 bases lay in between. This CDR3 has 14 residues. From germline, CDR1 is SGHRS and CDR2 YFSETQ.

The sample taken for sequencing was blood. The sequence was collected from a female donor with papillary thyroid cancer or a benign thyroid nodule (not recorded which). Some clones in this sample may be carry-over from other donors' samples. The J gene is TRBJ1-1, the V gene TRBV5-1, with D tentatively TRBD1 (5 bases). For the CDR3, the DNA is TGCGCCAGCAGCGTACTTGGGGCTTCCACTGAAGCTTTCTTT. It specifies CASSVLGASTEAFF.